Below, one TCR beta chain is given with its context. Its target is unknown. The sample originates from a study of blood T cells in healthy people across ages. The wider study: For every two T cells, template switching captured about one barcoded beta molecule. Regarding the study as a whole: With age, beta diversity per million T cells declined roughly linearly, significantly by approximately 41. There was a strong correlation between TCR beta diversity and naive T cell percentage.

The authors ran a second PCR of about 7 to 12 cycles using a sample-barcoded 5' primer and a J-beta primer mix. TCRdb independently ran MiXCR on the 5' RACE reads; one entry per CDR3 protein. The sample holds about 1.5 million distinct CDR3 sequences, approximately 43% seen once. Healthy individuals of Caucasian origin from Russia, aged roughly 6 to 90, served as donors. Trimming shortened V by 6 bases and J by 11 bases, and 20 bases separated the two germline ends. The CDR3 consists of 13 residues. Germline CDR1 SGHKS, CDR2 YYEKEE (reference sequence). Sequencing was carried out using blood. The rearrangement joins TRBV5-5 to TRBJ2-5; possibly TRBD2 for D (5 bases). The receptor was derived from a woman aged 18 to 35 in good health. The CDR3 DNA follows: TGTGCCAGCACCGGGGTAGGCCACAATGAGCAGTACTTC. This translates into CASTGVGHNEQYF.